The TCR beta chain described here comes from a study of regulatory T cells in long-lasting Graves disease. Study results and caveats: TRBV28 was favored in persistent disease, as were TRBJ1-2 and TRBJ2-5.

Construction of the TCR beta libraries employed iRepertoire HTBI primers in conjunction with Arm-PCR of CDR3 regions. TCRdb re-analysed the multiplex PCR reads in MiXCR, keeping a single row per CDR3 protein. The sample yields 350,000 to 500,000 distinct CDR3 sequences, about 15% seen once. Time point denoted: newly diagnosed GD, antithyroid drugs for less than 3 months. PBMCs provided the RNA from which the TCR library was made. V was pared by 4 bases and J by 3 bases, with 11 bases between. The germline V gene has CDR1 LGHDT and CDR2 YNNKEL (reference sequence). The CDR3 extends over 14 amino acids. This clonotype was seen a handful of times. The antigen is not known. The same specimen was also included in a second study, on T cells in Graves' hyperthyroidism and ophthalmopathy. That paper notes: Most clonotypes expanded in thyroid above 0.001 were likewise present in blood.

The receptor's source is a woman aged 30 to 39 with Graves disease. This specimen consisted of peripheral blood mononuclear cells (PBMCs), obtained at new diagnosis, from a patient treated with antithyroid drugs. The rearrangement joins TRBV3-1 to TRBJ2-3, with a possible D match to TRBD2 (5 bases). The CDR3 sequence is CASSRREGTDTQYF. The CDR3 region has the DNA TGTGCCAGCAGCCGACGAGAGGGAACAGATACGCAGTATTTT.